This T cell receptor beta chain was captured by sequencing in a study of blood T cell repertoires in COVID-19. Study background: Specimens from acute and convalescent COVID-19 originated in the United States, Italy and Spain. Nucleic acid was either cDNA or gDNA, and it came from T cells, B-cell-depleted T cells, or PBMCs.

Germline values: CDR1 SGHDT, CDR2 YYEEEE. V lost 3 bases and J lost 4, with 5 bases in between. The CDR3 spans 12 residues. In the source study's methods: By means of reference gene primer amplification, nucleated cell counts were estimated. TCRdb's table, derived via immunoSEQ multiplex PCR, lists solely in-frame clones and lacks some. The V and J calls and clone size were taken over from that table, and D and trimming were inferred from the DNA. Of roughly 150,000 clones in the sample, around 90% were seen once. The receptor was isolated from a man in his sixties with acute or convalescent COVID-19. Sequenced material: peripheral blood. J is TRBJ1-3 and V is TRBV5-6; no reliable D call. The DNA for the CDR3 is TGTGCCAGCAGCTCCGTGGGAAACACCATATATTTT. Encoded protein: CASSSVGNTIYF. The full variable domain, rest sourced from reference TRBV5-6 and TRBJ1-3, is DAGVTQSPTHLIKTRGQQVTLRCSPKSGHDTVSWYQQALGQGPQFIFQYYEEEERQRGNFPDRFSGHQFPNYSSELNVNALLLGDSALYLCASSSVGNTIYFGEGSWLTVV.